This TCR beta chain was profiled in a study of blood T cells in healthy people across ages. This clonotype has more than one count but fewer than ten. Per germline, CDR1 DFQATT and CDR2 SNEGSKA (reference sequence). V shed 3 bases and J shed 8 bases, with 11 bases lying between them. The CDR3 covers 13 residues. The use of a sample-barcoded 5' primer and a J-beta primer mix characterized a second PCR of about 6 to 12 cycles. TCRdb independently ran MiXCR on the 5' RACE reads; one entry per CDR3 protein. The sample includes 900,000 to 950,000 distinct CDR3 sequences, 25% to 30% of them seen just once. The sample was also linked to a second study, of T cells of mothers and their children. Per that paper: A second PCR was performed with the M1S primer. This primer added sample barcodes and 2-4 random nucleotides. Reads recorded for TCR beta CDR3 numbered over 10 million per mother and approximately 2.9 million per child.

The chain is built from TRBV20-1 and TRBJ1-6; D not resolved. The material sequenced was blood. The TCR originated in a woman in her thirties or forties in good health. In nucleotides, the CDR3 is TGCAGTGCTAGTTGGGAGGGCGATTCACCCCTCCACTTT. It yields the protein CSASWEGDSPLHF.